This TCR beta chain appears in the sequencing data of a study of blood T cells in healthy people across ages. Turning to this clonotype: Its antigen is as yet unknown.

Regarding the study as a whole: As age increased, TCR beta diversity per million T cells fell in a roughly linear fashion.

The CDR3 is 14 amino acids. V was pared by 4 bases and J by 3 bases, with 13 bases between. Germline CDR1 and CDR2: MGHRA and YSYEKL. Then a second PCR, running roughly 6 to 12 cycles, was carried out with a sample-barcoded 5' primer and a J-beta primer mix. Each cDNA molecule, via a template-switch adaptor with 12 random nucleotides, was tagged. TCRdb passed the 5' RACE reads through MiXCR, listing each CDR3 protein once. Of roughly 1,800,000 distinct CDR3 sequences listed, around half were seen once; the top ten hold less than 2.5%. Input material: blood. This TCR was sampled from a woman aged 40 to 55 in good health. The gene calls are TRBV4-1 and TRBJ2-7; D is possibly TRBD1 or TRBD2 (5 bases each). The CDR3 loop is CASSPLKGRYEQYF. The CDR3 DNA reads TGCGCCAGCAGCCCCCTTAAGGGACGCTACGAGCAGTACTTC.